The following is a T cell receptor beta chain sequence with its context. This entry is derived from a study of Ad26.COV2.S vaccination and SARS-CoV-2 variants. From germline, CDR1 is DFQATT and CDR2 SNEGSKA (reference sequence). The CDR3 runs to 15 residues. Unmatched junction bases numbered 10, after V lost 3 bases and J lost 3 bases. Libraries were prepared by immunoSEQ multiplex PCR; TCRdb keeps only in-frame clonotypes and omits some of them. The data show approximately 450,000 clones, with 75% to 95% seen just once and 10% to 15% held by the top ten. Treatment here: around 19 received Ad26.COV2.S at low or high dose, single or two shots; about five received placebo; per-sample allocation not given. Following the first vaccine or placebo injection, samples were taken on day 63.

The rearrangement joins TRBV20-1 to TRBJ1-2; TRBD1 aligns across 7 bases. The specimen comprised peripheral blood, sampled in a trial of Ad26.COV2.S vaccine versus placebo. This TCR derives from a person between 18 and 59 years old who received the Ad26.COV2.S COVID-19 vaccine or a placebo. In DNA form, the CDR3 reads TGCAGTGCTAGTAGGGGGCAGGAGACGCACTATGGCTACACCTTC. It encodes CSASRGQETHYGYTF.